This is a list of T cell receptor beta chains from one sample in a study of blood T cell repertoires in COVID-19. Repertoires were generated with immunoSEQ multiplex PCR, while TCRdb's copy carries only in-frame clones and drops some. This table holds some 150,000 clones, 75% to 90% found once. The sequenced sample was peripheral blood. Receptors were obtained from a man between 60 and 75 years old with acute or convalescent COVID-19. The CDR3 runs from the conserved cysteine through the conserved F or W. The D gene is left open where the match is weak. Expanded clones are given a class, and other clones once, few, many or no size at all.

v_call	clone_size	d_call	j_call	cdr3_aa	cdr3_nt
TRBV6-2/TRBV6-3	NA	TRBD1	TRBJ1-5	CASSPGQGGLYSNQPQHF	TGTGCCAGCAGTCCCGGACAGGGGGGGCTCTATAGCAATCAGCCCCAGCATTTT
TRBV10-2	NA	TRBD2	TRBJ2-1	CASSRTRPSYNEQFF	TGCGCCAGCAGCCGGACTAGACCCTCCTACAATGAGCAGTTCTTC
TRBV29-1	NA	NA	TRBJ1-2	CSVGEFSGGDGYTF	TGCAGCGTTGGGGAATTTTCGGGGGGCGACGGCTACACCTTC
TRBV3-1/TRBV3-2	once	TRBD2	TRBJ2-2	CASSHPGEGGELFF	TGTGCCAGCAGCCACCCTGGGGAGGGCGGGGAGCTGTTTTTT
TRBV2	once	TRBD1	TRBJ1-1	CASSVLPPGQGSTEAFF	TGTGCCAGCAGCGTATTACCTCCGGGACAGGGGAGCACTGAAGCTTTCTTT
TRBV30	NA	TRBD2	TRBJ2-5	CASAGGRETQYF	TGTGCCTCCGCGGGAGGGAGGGAGACCCAGTACTTC
TRBV24-1	few	NA	TRBJ1-5	CATSEAGGPQHF	TGTGCCACCAGTGAAGCGGGGGGGCCCCAGCATTTT
TRBV11-2	NA	NA	TRBJ2-3	CASRASVPDTQYF	TGTGCCAGCCGAGCTAGCGTCCCAGATACGCAGTATTTT
TRBV5-6	NA	TRBD1	TRBJ1-2	CASSLTRGPGYTF	TGTGCCAGCAGCTTAACCAGGGGGCCTGGCTACACCTTC
TRBV3-1/TRBV3-2	NA	NA	TRBJ2-3	CASSQDRGRVVDTQYF	TGTGCCAGCAGCCAAGATAGAGGCAGGGTAGTCGATACGCAGTATTTT
TRBV5-1	NA	TRBD1	TRBJ2-1	CASSLGDRGRTNEQFF	TGCGCCAGCAGCTTGGGGGACAGGGGGCGTACAAATGAGCAGTTCTTC
TRBV7-2	NA	NA	TRBJ2-3	CASSPNWGDTQYF	TGTGCCAGCAGCCCCAATTGGGGCGATACGCAGTATTTT
TRBV9	NA	TRBD2	TRBJ2-3	CASSALAGGSTDTQYF	TGTGCCAGCAGCGCACTAGCGGGGGGGAGCACAGATACGCAGTATTTT
TRBV5-1	few	TRBD1	TRBJ1-1	CASSPETGLNTEAFF	TGCGCCAGCAGCCCGGAGACAGGGTTGAACACTGAAGCTTTCTTT
TRBV29-1	NA	NA	TRBJ1-1	CSVENRENTEAFF	TGCAGCGTTGAGAACAGGGAGAACACTGAAGCTTTCTTT
TRBV28	NA	NA	TRBJ1-1	CASSLGRVWTEAFF	TGTGCCAGCAGTTTAGGCAGGGTATGGACTGAAGCTTTCTTT
TRBV19	NA	NA	TRBJ1-4	CASSLQGEKLFF	TGTGCCAGTAGTCTCCAGGGCGAAAAACTGTTTTTT
TRBV7-3	NA	NA	TRBJ1-2	CASSSGSGTVYGYTF	TGTGCCAGCAGCTCGGGGTCCGGGACTGTCTATGGCTACACCTTC
TRBV11-3	NA	TRBD1	TRBJ2-5	CASSPGDRPQETQYF	TGTGCCAGCAGCCCCGGGGACAGGCCACAAGAGACCCAGTACTTC
TRBV7-2	NA	TRBD1	TRBJ2-1	CASSLDRGYYNEQFF	TGTGCCAGCAGCTTAGACAGGGGGTACTACAATGAGCAGTTCTTC
TRBV27	NA	TRBD2	TRBJ2-7	CASSLEGLAGYEQYF	TGTGCCAGCAGTTTAGAGGGACTAGCGGGCTACGAGCAGTACTTC
TRBV4-1	NA	TRBD2	TRBJ2-2	CASSQDSGNRGLAGGPTGELFF	TGCGCCAGCAGCCAAGATAGTGGGAACAGAGGACTAGCGGGAGGGCCCACCGGGGAGCTGTTTTTT